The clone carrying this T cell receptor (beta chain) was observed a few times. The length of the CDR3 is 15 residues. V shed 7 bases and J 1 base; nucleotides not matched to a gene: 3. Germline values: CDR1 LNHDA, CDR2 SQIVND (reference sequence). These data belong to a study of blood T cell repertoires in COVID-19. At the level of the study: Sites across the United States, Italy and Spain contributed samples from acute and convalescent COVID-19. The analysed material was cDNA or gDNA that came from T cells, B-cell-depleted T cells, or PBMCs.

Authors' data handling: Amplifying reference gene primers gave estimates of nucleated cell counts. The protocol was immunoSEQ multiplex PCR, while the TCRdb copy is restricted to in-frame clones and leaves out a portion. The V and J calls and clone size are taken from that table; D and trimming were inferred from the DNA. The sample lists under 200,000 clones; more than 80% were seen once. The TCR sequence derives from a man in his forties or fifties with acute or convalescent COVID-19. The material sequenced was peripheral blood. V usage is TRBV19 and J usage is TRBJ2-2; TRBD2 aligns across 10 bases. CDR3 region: CASIPSGRNTGELFF. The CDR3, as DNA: TGTGCCAGTATTCCTAGCGGGAGGAACACCGGGGAGCTGTTTTTT.